This T cell receptor (beta chain) was obtained from a study of T cell changes during pregnancy in multiple sclerosis. Repertoires were generated with immunoSEQ multiplex PCR, while TCRdb's copy carries only in-frame clones and drops some. The sample carries tens of thousands of clones, just over 90% recorded once. From germline, CDR1 is SGHRS and CDR2 YFSETQ. This CDR3 region has 16 residues. Trimming pared 0 bases from V and 0 bases from J, leaving 10 bases between. The rearrangement uses TRBV5-1 and TRBJ1-3; no clear D gene. The sequence was collected from a female donor with multiple sclerosis, enrolled in a pregnancy study. Specimen: peripheral blood, collected in the second trimester of pregnancy. Here the CDR3 reads CASSLDAYFSGNTIYF. The CDR3 DNA reads TGCGCCAGCAGCTTGGACGCGTACTTCTCTGGAAACACCATATATTTT.